This entry lists 3 T cell receptor beta chains sequenced from one sample in a study of shared clonotypes between healthy human individuals. Clones were read by immunoSEQ multiplex PCR, and TCRdb kept only the in-frame ones, dropping some. Found here are 490,000 or so clones, less than 80% of them singletons; the top ten hold less than 15%. The sample consisted of PBMCs. Receptor source: a woman aged 40-49 years in good health. Some clones in this sample may be carry-over from other donors' samples.

This chain joins TRBV13 and TRBJ1-1, with D uncertain. CDR3 length: 15 residues. Germline V CDR1 and CDR2: PRHDT, FYEKMQ (reference sequence). The V end lost 2 bases, the J end lost 1 base, and 11 bases lay between the germline ends. CDR3 region: CASSLWETGNTEAFF. For the CDR3, the DNA is TGTGCCAGCAGCTTATGGGAGACTGGGAACACTGAAGCTTTCTTT.

This chain connects TRBV28 to TRBJ2-5, with 11 nucleotides matching TRBD1. CDR3 size: 14 residues. After removal of 6 bases from V and 5 bases from J, the junction contained 5 bases not matched to a gene. From germline, CDR1 is MDHEN and CDR2 SYDVKM. The CDR3 nucleotides are TGTGCCAGCAGCTCCGGGACAGGGGGGGAGACCCAGTACTTC. Translating it yields CASSSGTGGETQYF.

V usage is TRBV28 and J usage is TRBJ2-7; 7 positions match TRBD2. The junction had 7 bases not matched to a gene; V was cut back by 7 bases and J by 1 base. The germline CDR1 and CDR2 sequences are MDHEN and SYDVKM. This CDR3 is built from 14 residues. Written as DNA, the CDR3 is TGTGCCAGCACTCTTTCAGCGGGATCCTACGAGCAGTACTTC. Protein: CASTLSAGSYEQYF.